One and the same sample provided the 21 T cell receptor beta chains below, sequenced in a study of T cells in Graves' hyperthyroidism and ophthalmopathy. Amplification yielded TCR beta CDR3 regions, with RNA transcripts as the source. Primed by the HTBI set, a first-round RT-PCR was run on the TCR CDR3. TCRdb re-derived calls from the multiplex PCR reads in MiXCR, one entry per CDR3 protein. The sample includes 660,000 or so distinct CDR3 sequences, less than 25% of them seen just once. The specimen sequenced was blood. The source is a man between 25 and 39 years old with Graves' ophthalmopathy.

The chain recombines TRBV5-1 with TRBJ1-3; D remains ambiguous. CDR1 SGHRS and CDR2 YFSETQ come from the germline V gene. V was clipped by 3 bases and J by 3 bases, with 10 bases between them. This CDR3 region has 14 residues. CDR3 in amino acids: CASSSNPDGNTIYF. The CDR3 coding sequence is TGCGCCAGCAGCTCCAATCCGGATGGAAACACCATATATTTT.

Here the CDR3 DNA reads TGTGCCAGCAGTTACTCGACTGGTCGGGAGCCAACGAATGAGCAGTTCTTC. Translation gives CASSYSTGREPTNEQFF. This chain uses TRBV6-5 with TRBJ2-1, with a tentative D call TRBD2 (6 bases). Germline V CDR1 and CDR2: MNHEY, SVGAGI. The V and J ends lost 0 bases and 7 bases respectively, with 19 bases between them. This CDR3 is built from 17 residues.

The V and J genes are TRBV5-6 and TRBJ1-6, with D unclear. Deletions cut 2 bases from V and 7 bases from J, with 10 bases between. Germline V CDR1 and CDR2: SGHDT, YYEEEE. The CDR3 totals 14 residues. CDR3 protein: CASSFWGLNSPLHF. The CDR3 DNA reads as TGTGCCAGCAGCTTTTGGGGTCTGAATTCACCCCTCCACTTT.

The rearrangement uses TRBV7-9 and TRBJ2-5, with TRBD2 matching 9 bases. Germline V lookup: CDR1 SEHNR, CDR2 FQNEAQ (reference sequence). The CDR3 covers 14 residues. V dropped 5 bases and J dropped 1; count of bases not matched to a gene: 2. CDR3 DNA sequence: TGTGCCAGCAGCCAGACTAGCGGCCAAGAGACCCAGTACTTC. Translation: CASSQTSGQETQYF.

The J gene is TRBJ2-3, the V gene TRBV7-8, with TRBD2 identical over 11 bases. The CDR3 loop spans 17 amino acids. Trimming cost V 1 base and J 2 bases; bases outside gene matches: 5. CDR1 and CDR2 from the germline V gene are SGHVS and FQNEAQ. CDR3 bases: TGTGCCAGCAGCTTAGTTTCTAGCGGGGGGCTCACAGATACGCAGTATTTT. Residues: CASSLVSSGGLTDTQYF.

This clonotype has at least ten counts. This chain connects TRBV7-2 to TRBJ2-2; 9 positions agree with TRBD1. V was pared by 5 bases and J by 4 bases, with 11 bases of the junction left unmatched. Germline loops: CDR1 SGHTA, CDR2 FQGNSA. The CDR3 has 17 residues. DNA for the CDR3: TGTGCCAGCAGCAGAGGAGCCGGGACAGGGCCCACCGGGGAGCTGTTTTTT. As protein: CASSRGAGTGPTGELFF.

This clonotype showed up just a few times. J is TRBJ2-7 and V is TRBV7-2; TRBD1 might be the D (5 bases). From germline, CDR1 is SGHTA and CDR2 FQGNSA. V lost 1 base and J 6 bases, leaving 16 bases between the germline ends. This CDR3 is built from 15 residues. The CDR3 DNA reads TGTGCCAGCAGCTTAGTTGTAGTTGGGGCAATCGAGCAGTACTTC. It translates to CASSLVVVGAIEQYF. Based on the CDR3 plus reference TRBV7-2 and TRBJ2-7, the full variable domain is GAGVSQSPSNKVTEKGKDVELRCDPISGHTALYWYRQSLGQGLEFLIYFQGNSAPDKSGLPSDRFSAERTGGSVSTLTIQRTQQEDSAVYLCASSLVVVGAIEQYFGPGTRLTVT.

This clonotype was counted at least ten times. The CDR3 DNA follows: TGTGCCAGCAGGTTTGGGGACAGAACAAATCAGCCCCAGCATTTT. Amino acids: CASRFGDRTNQPQHF. J is TRBJ1-5 and V is TRBV28; 7 bases are a match to TRBD1. The CDR3 is 15 amino acids. Germline CDR1 MDHEN, CDR2 SYDVKM. V was clipped by 6 bases and J by 4 bases; unmatched bases: 9.

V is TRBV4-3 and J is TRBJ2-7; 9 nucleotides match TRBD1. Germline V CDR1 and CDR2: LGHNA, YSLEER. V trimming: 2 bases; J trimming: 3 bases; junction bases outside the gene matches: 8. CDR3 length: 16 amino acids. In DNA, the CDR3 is TGCGCCAGCAGCCAAATACCGGGACAGGGATTCTACGAGCAGTACTTC. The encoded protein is CASSQIPGQGFYEQYF.

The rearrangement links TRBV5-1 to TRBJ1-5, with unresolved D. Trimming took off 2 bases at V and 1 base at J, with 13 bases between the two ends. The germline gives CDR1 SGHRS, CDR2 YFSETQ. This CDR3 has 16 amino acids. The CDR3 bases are TGCGCCAGCAGCTTACGGTCCCGAACAAGCAATCAGCCCCAGCATTTT. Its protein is CASSLRSRTSNQPQHF. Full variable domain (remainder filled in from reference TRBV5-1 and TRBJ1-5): KAGVTQTPRYLIKTRGQQVTLSCSPISGHRSVSWYQQTPGQGLQFLFEYFSETQRNKGNFPGRFSGRQFSNSRSEMNVSTLELGDSALYLCASSLRSRTSNQPQHFGDGTRLSIL.

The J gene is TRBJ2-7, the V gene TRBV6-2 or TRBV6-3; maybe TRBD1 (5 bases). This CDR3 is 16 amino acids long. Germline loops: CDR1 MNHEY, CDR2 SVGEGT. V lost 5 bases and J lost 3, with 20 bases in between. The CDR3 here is CASSKGRIEGDYEQYF. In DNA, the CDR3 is TGTGCCAGCAGTAAAGGACGTATCGAAGGGGACTACGAGCAGTACTTC.

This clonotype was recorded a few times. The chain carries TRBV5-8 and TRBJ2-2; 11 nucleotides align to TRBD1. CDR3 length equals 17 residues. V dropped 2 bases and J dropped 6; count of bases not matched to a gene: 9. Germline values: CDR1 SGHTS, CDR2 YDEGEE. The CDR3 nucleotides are TGTGCCAGCAGCTTCGATGGACAGGGGGCGTTCGCCGGGGAGCTGTTTTTT. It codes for CASSFDGQGAFAGELFF.

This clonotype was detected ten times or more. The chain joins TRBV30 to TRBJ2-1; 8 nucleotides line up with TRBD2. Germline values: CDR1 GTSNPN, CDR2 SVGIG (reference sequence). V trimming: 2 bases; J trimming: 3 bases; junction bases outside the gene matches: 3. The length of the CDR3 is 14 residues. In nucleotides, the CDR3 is TGTGCCTGGAGTACGGGACTAGGCTACAATGAGCAGTTCTTC. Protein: CAWSTGLGYNEQFF.

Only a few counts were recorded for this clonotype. The CDR3, as DNA: TGTGCCAGCAGTCAAAAAAGACAAACCCTCTACGAGCAGTACTTC. Translated, it gives CASSQKRQTLYEQYF. The chain is built from TRBV27 and TRBJ2-7; D uncertain. The CDR3 loop spans 15 amino acids. The germline V and J ends were trimmed by 5 bases and 3 bases, with 17 bases remaining between them. In germline, CDR1 is MNHEY, CDR2 SMNVEV (reference sequence).

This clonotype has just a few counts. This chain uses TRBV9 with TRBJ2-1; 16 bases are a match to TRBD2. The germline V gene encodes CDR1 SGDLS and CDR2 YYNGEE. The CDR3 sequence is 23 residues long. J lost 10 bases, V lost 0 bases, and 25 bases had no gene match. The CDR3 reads CASSVDPLTRGRGLAGGPGEQFF. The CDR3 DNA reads TGTGCCAGCAGCGTAGATCCCCTGACCCGGGGAAGGGGACTAGCGGGAGGGCCGGGGGAGCAGTTCTTC.

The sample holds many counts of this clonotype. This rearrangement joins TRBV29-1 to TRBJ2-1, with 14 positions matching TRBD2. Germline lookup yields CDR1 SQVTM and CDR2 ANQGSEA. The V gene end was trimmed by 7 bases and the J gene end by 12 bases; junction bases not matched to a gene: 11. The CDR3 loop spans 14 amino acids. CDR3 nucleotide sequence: TGCAGCGCCGCCGGGACTAGCGGGAGTCACGGGCAGTTCTTC. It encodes CSAAGTSGSHGQFF.

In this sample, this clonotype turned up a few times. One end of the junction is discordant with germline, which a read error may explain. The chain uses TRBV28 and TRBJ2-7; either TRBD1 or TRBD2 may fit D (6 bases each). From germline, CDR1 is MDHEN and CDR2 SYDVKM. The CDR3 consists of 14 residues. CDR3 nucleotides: TGTGCCAGCAGTTTGGGAGGACAGACCTACGAGCGGTACTTC. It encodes CASSLGGQTYERYF.

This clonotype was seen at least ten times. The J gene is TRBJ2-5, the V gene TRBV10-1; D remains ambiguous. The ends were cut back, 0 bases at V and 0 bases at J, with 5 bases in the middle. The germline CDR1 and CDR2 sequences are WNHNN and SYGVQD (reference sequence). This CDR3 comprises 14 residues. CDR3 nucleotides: TGCGCCAGCAGTGAGTCGGAGTACCAAGAGACCCAGTACTTC. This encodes CASSESEYQETQYF.

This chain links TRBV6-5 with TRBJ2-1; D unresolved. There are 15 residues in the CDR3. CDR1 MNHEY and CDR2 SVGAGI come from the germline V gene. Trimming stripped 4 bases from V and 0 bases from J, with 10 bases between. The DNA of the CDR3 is TGTGCCAGCAGTTCTCTTTTGGGCTCCTACAATGAGCAGTTCTTC. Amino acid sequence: CASSSLLGSYNEQFF.

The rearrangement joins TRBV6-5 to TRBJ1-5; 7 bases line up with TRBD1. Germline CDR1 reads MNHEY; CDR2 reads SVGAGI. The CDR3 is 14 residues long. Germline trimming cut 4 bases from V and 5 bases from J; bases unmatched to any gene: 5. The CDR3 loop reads CASSLDRRYQPQHF. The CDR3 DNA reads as TGTGCCAGCAGTTTGGACAGGAGATATCAGCCCCAGCATTTT.

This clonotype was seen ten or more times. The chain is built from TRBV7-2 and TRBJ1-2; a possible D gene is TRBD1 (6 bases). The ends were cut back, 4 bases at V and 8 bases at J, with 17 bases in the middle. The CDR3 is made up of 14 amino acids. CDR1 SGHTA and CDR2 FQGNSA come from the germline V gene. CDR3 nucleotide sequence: TGTGCCAGCAGCTCGGGGAGAGGGACATTCGGCTACACCTTC. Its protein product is CASSSGRGTFGYTF.